This passage covers 20 T cell receptor beta chains from one sample sequenced in a study of control samples from healthy donors and cancer patients (dated by TCRdb to between 2020 and 2021). Libraries were built with the immunoSEQ multiplex PCR assay. TCRdb limited this immuneACCESS table to in-frame rearrangements with V and J called. A share of clones is missing; checked studies link under half to unresolved V genes, and the rest is unexplained. The sample profile shows 150,000 or so clones; 80% to 95% of them were found once. In total, the top ten clones hold almost 6% of the sample. Sequenced: blood. These receptor sequences come from a man aged 18 to 29 in good health.

The chain combines TRBV12-2 with TRBJ2-6; the D call of TRBD2 is as the table states it, not checked on the DNA. TRBV12-2 is labeled a pseudogene. This CDR3 contains 17 residues. The CDR3 nucleotides read TGTGCAAGTCGCTTATTTCGGGGTTATCCTGGGGCCAACGTCCTGACTTTC. This translates into CASRLFRGYPGANVLTF.

The chain links TRBV24-1 to TRBJ1-4, with 7 bases fitting TRBD1. Losses at the gene ends were 2 bases for V and 6 bases for J; bases not matched to a gene: 11. CDR3 size: 17 residues. Per the germline V gene, CDR1 is KGHDR and CDR2 is SFDVKD. CDR3 loop: CATSDSRGGQLHEKLFF. As DNA, the CDR3 is TGTGCCACCAGTGATTCCCGGGGGGGACAGCTCCATGAAAAACTGTTTTTT.

The rearrangement links TRBV27 to TRBJ2-1; D gene ambiguous. There are 13 residues in the CDR3. Trimming shortened V by 0 bases and J by 8 bases, and 8 bases separated the two germline ends. Germline CDR1 reads MNHEY; CDR2 reads SMNVEV (reference sequence). CDR3 sequence reads: CASSLSFKDEQFF. CDR3 DNA sequence: TGTGCCAGCAGTTTATCGTTCAAGGATGAGCAGTTCTTC.

This chain connects TRBV7-2 to TRBJ1-5; D is undetermined. CDR1 and CDR2 from the germline V gene are SGHTA and FQGNSA. Trimming shortened V by 9 bases and J by 1 base, and 7 bases separated the two germline ends. The CDR3 contains 12 residues. The chain's CDR3 is CARRESNQPQHF. CDR3 sequence (DNA): TGTGCCAGACGGGAAAGCAATCAGCCCCAGCATTTT.

The chain recombines TRBV6-5 with TRBJ2-4; possibly TRBD2 for D (6 bases). The CDR3 extends over 15 amino acids. Germline CDR1 reads MNHEY; CDR2 reads SVGAGI. The ends were cut back, 7 bases at V and 7 bases at J, with 20 bases in the middle. The CDR3 spells CASIPRVREVNIQYF. The CDR3 DNA sequence: TGTGCCAGCATCCCGAGGGTCAGGGAGGTGAACATTCAGTACTTC.

The chain combines TRBV4-1 with TRBJ1-6, with D perhaps TRBD1 (6 bases). V lost 4 bases and J 14 bases, leaving 24 bases between the germline ends. Germline CDR1 MGHRA, CDR2 YSYEKL. This CDR3 spans 16 amino acids. CDR3 nucleotides: TGCGCCAGCAGCCGAGGGGAAGGGACATCGGTAGTCGCCCTCCACTTT. It specifies CASSRGEGTSVVALHF.

The CDR3 reads CASSYRDRDEKLFF. The CDR3 nucleotides read TGTGCCAGCAGCTACCGGGACAGGGATGAAAAACTGTTTTTT. The chain combines TRBV27 with TRBJ1-4; 9 bases are a match to TRBD1. V lost 6 bases to trimming and J lost 6 bases; unmatched junction nucleotides: 5. Germline V gives CDR1 MNHEY, CDR2 SMNVEV (reference sequence). The CDR3 is 14 residues long.

Worth noting for this clone: Other DNA sequences of this sample code for an identical CDR3. The chain is built from TRBV4-3 and TRBJ2-7, with D tentatively TRBD1 or TRBD2 (5 bases each). CDR1 and CDR2 (germline): LGHNA, YSLEER. This CDR3 comprises 13 residues. Trimming pared 4 bases from V and 1 base from J, leaving 8 bases between. CDR3 coding DNA: TGCGCCAGCAGCCGGGACGGATCCTACGAGCAGTACTTC. Encoded protein: CASSRDGSYEQYF.

The V call is TRBV2, the J call TRBJ2-7; D may match TRBD1 or TRBD2 (5 bases each). Germline loops: CDR1 SNHLY, CDR2 FYNNEI. Between the trimmed V and J ends, which lost 8 bases and 4 bases, there was a span of 12 bases. The length of the CDR3 is 12 residues. CDR3 DNA: TGTGCCAGCGGTCCGGGGCCATACGAGCAGTACTTC. Residues: CASGPGPYEQYF.

The chain combines TRBV13 with TRBJ1-2, with TRBD1 matching 7 bases. Germline CDR1 is PRHDT and CDR2 is FYEKMQ (reference sequence). The V gene end was trimmed by 3 bases and the J gene end by 1 base; junction bases not matched to a gene: 5. The CDR3 runs to 15 residues. CDR3 amino acids: CASSFRGQINYGYTF. The CDR3 DNA sequence: TGTGCCAGCAGCTTCCGGGGACAGATTAACTATGGCTACACCTTC. The full variable domain, rest sourced from reference TRBV13 and TRBJ1-2, is AAGVIQSPRHLIKEKRETATLKCYPIPRHDTVYWYQQGPGQDPQFLISFYEKMQSDKGSIPDRFSAQQFSDYHSELNMSSLELGDSALYFCASSFRGQINYGYTFGSGTRLTVV.

The J gene is TRBJ2-7, the V gene TRBV30; 7 bases map to TRBD1. This CDR3 is 14 amino acids long. Germline CDR1 is GTSNPN and CDR2 is SVGIG (reference sequence). The junction had 6 bases not matched to a gene; V was cut back by 2 bases and J by 2 bases. The CDR3 protein is CAWSPGTVAYEQYF. DNA of the CDR3: TGTGCCTGGAGTCCGGGGACAGTGGCCTACGAGCAGTACTTC. Based on the CDR3 plus reference TRBV30 and TRBJ2-7, the full variable domain is SQTIHQWPATLVQPVGSPLSLECTVEGTSNPNLYWYRQAAGRGLQLLFYSVGIGQISSEVPQNLSASRPQDRQFILSSKKLLLSDSGFYLCAWSPGTVAYEQYFGPGTRLTVT.

This chain links TRBV4-1 with TRBJ1-2; the D is unclear. The germline gives CDR1 MGHRA, CDR2 YSYEKL. V dropped 2 bases and J dropped 4 bases, with 8 bases sitting between them. CDR3 length: 13 amino acids. The CDR3 here is CASSQSLGYGYTF. DNA of the CDR3: TGCGCCAGCAGCCAATCACTGGGCTATGGCTACACCTTC.

The count of this clone is one. The chain has TRBV11-2 and TRBJ2-3; the match to TRBD2 covers 13 bases. V was pared by 5 bases and J by 9 bases, with 11 bases of the junction left unmatched. Germline CDR1 SGHAT, CDR2 FQNNGV. This CDR3 spans 16 amino acids. In nucleotides, the CDR3 is TGTGCCAGCAGCCCCGGACTAGCGGGGGTCCACGAGACGCAGTATTTT. Amino acid sequence: CASSPGLAGVHETQYF.

The chain employs TRBV10-3 and TRBJ2-3, with D maybe TRBD2 (9 bases). Germline V CDR1 and CDR2: ENHRY, SYGVKD. With 11 bases removed from V and 1 base from J, the gap between germline ends came to 28 bases. The CDR3 totals 18 residues. The CDR3 bases are TGTGCCTCCGACAGGGGCGGCGGGAGGGCCTATGGCACAGATACGCAGTATTTT. It encodes CASDRGGGRAYGTDTQYF.

The V and J genes are TRBV11-2 and TRBJ1-3; a weak D match, TRBD1 (6 bases). The CDR3 runs to 15 residues. Germline CDR1 is SGHAT and CDR2 is FQNNGV. Between the trimmed V and J ends, which lost 5 bases and 2 bases, there was a span of 13 bases. The CDR3 sequence: CASSPLDRPGNTIYF. DNA of the CDR3: TGTGCCAGCAGCCCCCTTGACAGGCCTGGAAACACCATATATTTT.

This chain links TRBV6-2 or TRBV6-3 with TRBJ1-6; 7 positions match TRBD1. From germline, CDR1 is MNHEY and CDR2 SVGEGT. The CDR3 totals 15 residues. V lost 2 bases, J lost 3 bases, and 1 base stayed unmatched. Here the CDR3 DNA reads TGTGCCAGCAGTTACCGGGACAGCTATAATTCACCCCTCCACTTT. It encodes CASSYRDSYNSPLHF.

This chain uses TRBV25-1 with TRBJ1-3; D is uncertain. V was clipped by 11 bases and J by 7 bases, with 9 bases between them. CDR1 and CDR2 (germline): MGHDK, SYGVNS. This CDR3 region has 10 residues. CDR3 coding DNA: TGTGCCTCCGGTTGGAACACCATATATTTT. This gives the protein CASGWNTIYF.

The rearrangement joins TRBV27 to TRBJ1-5; 7 positions match TRBD1. The germline CDR1 and CDR2 sequences are MNHEY and SMNVEV (reference sequence). This CDR3 contains 13 residues. The V gene end was trimmed by 4 bases and the J gene end by 6 bases; junction bases not matched to a gene: 3. The CDR3 sequence: CASSSTGSQPQHF. DNA for the CDR3: TGTGCCAGCAGTTCGACAGGGAGTCAGCCCCAGCATTTT.

The V and J genes are TRBV6-5 and TRBJ2-1; weak D call: TRBD1 (6 bases). The germline V gene has CDR1 MNHEY and CDR2 SVGAGI. Trimming shortened V by 6 bases and J by 6 bases, and 18 bases separated the two germline ends. This CDR3 region has 15 residues. The CDR3 DNA reads as TGTGCCAGCAGACCTACAGGGCATGCGGTCAATGAGCAGTTCTTC. This encodes CASRPTGHAVNEQFF.

The chain has TRBV19 and TRBJ1-4, with 7 positions matching TRBD1. V shed 10 bases and J 8 bases; nucleotides not matched to a gene: 13. The V gene's germline CDR1 is LNHDA and CDR2 SQIVND (reference sequence). The CDR3 spans 14 residues. The CDR3 reads CATNPRGAKEKLFF. The CDR3 DNA reads TGTGCCACTAACCCCAGGGGGGCGAAGGAAAAACTGTTTTTT. Looking up the rest from reference TRBV19 and TRBJ1-4 gives the full variable domain: DGGITQSPKYLFRKEGQNVTLSCEQNLNHDAMYWYRQDPGQGLRLIYYSQIVNDFQKGDIAEGYSVSREKKESFPLTVTSAQKNPTAFYLCATNPRGAKEKLFFGSGTQLSVL.